This T cell receptor (beta chain) was profiled in a study of human T cells and chemical hapten exposure. Time point defined: patch test 1, 2 weeks after DPC sensitization. Stated treatment: therapeutic diphenylcyclopropenone sensitization with weekly scalp DPC. The junction had 7 bases not matched to a gene; V was cut back by 8 bases and J by 4 bases. CDR3 length: 14 amino acids. Germline V CDR1 and CDR2: MNHEY, SVGAGI. TCRdb ran MiXCR on the RACE reads and lists one entry per CDR3 protein. The table has 300,000 to 400,000 distinct CDR3 sequences, approximately 6.3% seen once; the top ten hold 7.5% to 8.5%.

Material: whole blood, obtained in connection with sensitization to the hapten diphenylcyclopropenone (DPC). The clonotype comes from a woman younger than 35 with alopecia areata. Some clones in this sample may be carry-over from other donors' samples. The gene calls are TRBV6-5 and TRBJ2-3; TRBD1 matches at 9 bases. The CDR3 reads CASGHRTGADTQYF. CDR3 bases: TGTGCCAGCGGGCACCGGACAGGGGCAGATACGCAGTATTTT.